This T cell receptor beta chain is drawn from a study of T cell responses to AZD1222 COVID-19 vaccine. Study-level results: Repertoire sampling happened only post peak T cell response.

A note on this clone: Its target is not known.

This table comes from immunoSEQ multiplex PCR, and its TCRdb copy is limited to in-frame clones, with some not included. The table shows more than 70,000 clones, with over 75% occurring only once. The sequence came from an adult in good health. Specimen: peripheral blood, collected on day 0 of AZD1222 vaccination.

The CDR3 DNA is TGTGCCAGCAGCCTCTGGGGGACAGTCAATCAGCCCCAGCATTTT. Translating gives CASSLWGTVNQPQHF. The chain has TRBV5-5 and TRBJ1-5, with 7 bases lining up with TRBD1. CDR3 size: 15 residues. The V and J ends lost 4 bases and 3 bases, in that order; junction bases with no gene match: 7. Germline loops: CDR1 SGHKS, CDR2 YYEKEE (reference sequence). The full variable domain, rest sourced from reference TRBV5-5 and TRBJ1-5, is DAGVTQSPTHLIKTRGQQVTLRCSPISGHKSVSWYQQVLGQGPQFIFQYYEKEERGRGNFPDRFSARQFPNYSSELNVNALLLGDSALYLCASSLWGTVNQPQHFGDGTRLSIL.